This T cell receptor beta chain was identified in a study of cytomegalovirus exposure and HLA in healthy donors. Primers included in the PCR were 60 Vbeta and 13 Jbeta primers. Repertoires were generated with immunoSEQ multiplex PCR, while TCRdb's copy carries only in-frame clones and drops some. The table includes 100,000 to 140,000 clones, over 75% detected once. The CDR3 runs 15 residues. From germline, CDR1 is WSHSY and CDR2 SAAADI. J lost 8 bases, V lost 6 bases, and 8 bases had no gene match. The chain has TRBV10-2 and TRBJ1-4, with 11 bases identical to TRBD1. Sequencing input: PBMCs. The sequence was collected from a man aged 25 to 45 in good health and CMV-seronegative. This chain's CDR3 is CASSLGQGADEKLFF. CDR3 in DNA: TGCGCCAGCAGCCTTGGACAGGGGGCGGACGAAAAACTGTTTTTT.